The sequence of this T cell receptor beta chain was determined in a study of blood T cell repertoires in COVID-19. On the study more broadly: Donors in the United States, Italy and Spain gave samples during acute or convalescent COVID-19.

Per germline, CDR1 LNHDA and CDR2 SQIVND (reference sequence). J was trimmed by 6 bases and V by 3 bases; bases with no gene match: 5. The CDR3 runs 14 residues. In the authors' methods: Amplified reference gene primers provided the basis for estimating nucleated cell counts. The table came from immunoSEQ multiplex PCR; TCRdb's copy has only in-frame clones and leaves some out. V and J calls and clone size come straight from that table; D and trimming were deduced from the DNA. The sample carries fewer than 250,000 clones, around 84% recorded once. A Seattle source enrolled patients during active infection and followed them longitudinally.

The rearrangement links TRBV19 to TRBJ1-5, with 7 positions matching TRBD1. The sequence came from a woman older than 75 with COVID-19, enrolled during active disease. Sequencing input: peripheral blood. The CDR3 DNA follows: TGTGCCAGTAGTATTGGACAGGTGGGTCAGCCCCAGCATTTT. This translates into CASSIGQVGQPQHF.